These T cell receptor beta chains were read from a single sample in a study of cytomegalovirus exposure and HLA in healthy donors. Here immunoSEQ multiplex PCR was the method, and the copy in TCRdb shows in-frame clones only, minus some. The repertoire includes about 190,000 clones, around 75% of them detected once, and approximately 6% sits in the top ten. Sequencing input: PBMCs. The receptor source for this set is a woman aged 25 to 39 in good health and CMV-seropositive. Both conserved end residues are part of each CDR3. The D gene is left open where the match is weak. Clone size appears in some rows only: once, few, many, or a class for an expanded clone.

size	D	J	V	CDR3	DNA
.	.	TRBJ2-7	TRBV2	CAVAFDEQYF	TGTGCCGTGGCTTTTGACGAGCAGTACTTC
few	.	TRBJ2-2	TRBV6-5	CASSYRAGELFF	TGTGCCAGCAGTTATAGAGCCGGGGAGCTGTTTTTT
.	TRBD1	TRBJ1-4	TRBV10-3	CAISPGQGNEKLFF	TGTGCCATAAGTCCGGGACAGGGTAATGAAAAACTGTTTTTT
.	.	TRBJ1-1	TRBV6-5	CASSYMDRMNTEAFF	TGTGCCAGCAGTTACATGGACAGAATGAACACTGAAGCTTTCTTT
.	.	TRBJ2-7	TRBV6-5	CASSSYRVYEQYF	TGTGCCAGCAGTAGCTACAGGGTCTACGAGCAGTACTTC
.	.	TRBJ2-7	TRBV4-2	CASSQGWGGQDHEQYF	TGTGCCAGCAGCCAAGGATGGGGGGGACAGGATCACGAGCAGTACTTC
.	TRBD1	TRBJ1-1	TRBV5-1	CASSSGQGVTEAFF	TGCGCCAGCAGCTCGGGACAGGGAGTTACTGAAGCTTTCTTT
.	TRBD1	TRBJ1-6	TRBV5-1	CASSLGTGGIGPLHF	TGCGCCAGCAGCTTGGGGACAGGGGGAATCGGACCCCTCCACTTT
.	.	TRBJ2-1	TRBV7-6	CASSFSGISNEQFF	TGTGCCAGCAGCTTTTCCGGGATTTCCAATGAGCAGTTCTTC
few	TRBD2	TRBJ2-2	TRBV28	CASSLGRTGLAVNTGELFF	TGTGCCAGCAGTCTTGGACGGACCGGACTAGCGGTGAACACCGGGGAGCTGTTTTTT
once	TRBD2	TRBJ2-3	TRBV5-6	CASSFRGRSDTQYF	TGTGCCAGCAGCTTTCGCGGGAGAAGCGATACGCAGTATTTT
few	.	TRBJ1-1	TRBV11-3	CASSSRNTEAFF	TGTGCCAGCAGCTCCAGGAACACTGAAGCTTTCTTT
.	.	TRBJ2-5	TRBV19	CASSIAGARGGETQYF	TGTGCCAGTAGTATTGCCGGTGCGAGGGGGGGGGAGACCCAGTACTTC
.	.	TRBJ1-3	TRBV27	CASSLRVGGSGNTIYF	TGTGCCAGCAGTTTAAGAGTCGGGGGCTCTGGAAACACCATATATTTT
.	TRBD1	TRBJ1-2	TRBV5-6	CASSPGQLYGYTF	TGTGCCAGCAGCCCGGGACAGCTCTATGGCTACACCTTC
.	.	TRBJ2-1	TRBV29-1	CSVVSGGEQFF	TGCAGCGTCGTGTCTGGCGGTGAGCAGTTCTTC
.	TRBD1	TRBJ1-2	TRBV4-2	CASSQGIGTGEGYGGYTF	TGTGCCAGCAGCCAAGGAATAGGGACAGGCGAGGGTTATGGGGGCTACACCTTC
.	TRBD1	TRBJ1-2	TRBV2	CASSGTARVNYGYTF	TGTGCCAGCAGCGGGACAGCGAGGGTTAACTATGGCTACACCTTC
.	TRBD1	TRBJ1-1	TRBV2	CASRPGGYTEAFF	TGTGCCAGCAGACCAGGGGGCTACACTGAAGCTTTCTTT
.	.	TRBJ2-3	TRBV7-9	CASHSGRVTQYF	TGTGCCAGTCACAGCGGACGAGTTACGCAGTATTTT
.	.	TRBJ2-1	TRBV7-9	CASNERNEQFF	TGTGCCAGCAACGAGAGGAATGAGCAGTTCTTC
.	.	TRBJ1-2	TRBV7-2	CASSRRDYANYGYTF	TGTGCCAGCAGCCGCAGGGATTACGCTAACTATGGCTACACCTTC
.	.	TRBJ2-4	TRBV29-1	CSVVDILAKNIQYF	TGCAGCGTGGTGGACATCCTAGCCAAAAACATTCAGTACTTC
few	.	TRBJ2-3	TRBV5-6	CASSAGLAPTDTQYF	TGTGCCAGCAGCGCGGGACTTGCCCCCACAGATACGCAGTATTTT
.	TRBD1	TRBJ2-7	TRBV28	CASSLVDRSKAYEQYF	TGTGCCAGCAGTTTAGTGGACAGGTCAAAGGCCTACGAGCAGTACTTC
.	TRBD2	TRBJ2-7	TRBV2	CASSEVAGLAGRQYF	TGTGCCAGCAGTGAAGTGGCGGGACTAGCGGGAAGGCAGTACTTC
.	.	TRBJ1-1	TRBV27	CASRITGYTEAFF	TGTGCCAGCAGGATTACAGGGTACACTGAAGCTTTCTTT
.	TRBD2	TRBJ2-4	TRBV11-2	CASSSRLAGVINIQYF	TGTGCCAGCAGCTCGAGACTAGCGGGAGTTATAAACATTCAGTACTTC
.	.	TRBJ2-5	TRBV11-3	CASGTDQETQYF	TGTGCCAGCGGAACAGACCAAGAGACCCAGTACTTC
.	.	TRBJ1-6	TRBV9	CASSVGRGDSPLHF	TGTGCCAGCAGCGTAGGGAGGGGAGATTCACCCCTCCACTTT
.	.	TRBJ2-1	TRBV19	CASSDRYNEQFF	TGTGCCAGTAGTGACAGGTACAATGAGCAGTTCTTC
.	.	TRBJ2-6	TRBV5-1	CASSFPDPRVNVLTF	TGCGCCAGCAGCTTCCCGGACCCGAGGGTCAACGTCCTGACTTTC